This T cell receptor (beta chain) was captured in a study of blood T cell repertoires in COVID-19. Across the study: T cells, B-cell-depleted T cells, or PBMCs supplied cDNA or gDNA.

Profiling relied on immunoSEQ multiplex PCR, and the TCRdb table lists in-frame clones only, not all of them. The top ten clones hold less than 2% of a sample with some 390,000 clones, 89% of them seen once. The CDR3 runs 14 residues. Germline CDR1 KGHSH, CDR2 LQKENI. V was pared by 2 bases and J by 1 base, with 6 bases between. This clone showed up just once. This rearrangement joins TRBV18 to TRBJ2-4; no clear D. The TCR was taken from a woman aged 40-49 years with COVID-19, enrolled during active disease. Sequencing input: peripheral blood. Here the CDR3 DNA reads TGTGCCAGCTCACCAGGGCCGGCCAAAAACATTCAGTACTTC. Translation gives CASSPGPAKNIQYF.